This TCR beta chain came from a study of T cells in Graves' hyperthyroidism and ophthalmopathy. This clonotype was seen a few times. Germline values: CDR1 MNHEY, CDR2 SMNVEV (reference sequence). The J segment lost 2 bases and the V segment lost 9 bases, leaving 13 bases of the junction unmatched. This CDR3 is built from 17 residues. What was amplified from RNA transcripts were TCR beta CDR3 regions. A set of HTBI primers served as the primers for a first-round RT-PCR of the TCR CDR3. TCRdb processed the multiplex PCR reads anew with MiXCR; each CDR3 protein has one entry. The table shows 660,000 or so distinct CDR3 sequences, with around 20% occurring only once.

This TCR was sampled from a man aged 30 to 45 with Graves' ophthalmopathy. This chain joins TRBV27 and TRBJ2-3; TRBD2 matches at 11 bases. Material for sequencing was blood. CDR3 DNA sequence: TGTGCCAGTCGCGGGACTAGCGGAGAGGGGCTCACAGATACGCAGTATTTT. Translating it yields CASRGTSGEGLTDTQYF.